These 13 T cell receptor beta chains were sequenced from one sample in a study of blood T cell repertoires in COVID-19. Clones were sequenced by immunoSEQ multiplex PCR, and TCRdb holds only the in-frame ones, with some missing. The sample records about 310,000 clones, 75% to 90% being singletons. Material for sequencing was PBMCs or T cells enriched from blood (not recorded which). The receptors derive from a woman in her 30s who had been exposed to COVID-19.

The chain uses TRBV11-2 and TRBJ1-2, with 7 nucleotides matching TRBD1. Per the germline V gene, CDR1 is SGHAT and CDR2 is FQNNGV. J lost 4 bases, V lost 0 bases, and 11 bases had no gene match. The CDR3 runs to 17 residues. The CDR3 DNA sequence: TGTGCCAGCAGCTTAGATCTAGCGACAGGGATTTTCTATGGCTACACCTTC. This sequence encodes CASSLDLATGIFYGYTF.

The chain joins TRBV5-1 to TRBJ1-1; D is ambiguous. Germline CDR1 SGHRS, CDR2 YFSETQ. This CDR3 has 14 residues. V lost 4 bases and J lost 1, with 11 bases in between. CDR3 DNA: TGCGCCAGCAGCCCGAATACAGCGAACACTGAAGCTTTCTTT. Encoded protein: CASSPNTANTEAFF.

The J gene is TRBJ1-4, the V gene TRBV19; D may be TRBD1 (6 bases). The CDR3 contains 15 residues. Germline V gene sequence: CDR1 LNHDA, CDR2 SQIVND (reference sequence). V lost 6 bases and J lost 7, with 18 bases in between. DNA of the CDR3: TGTGCCAGTAGCCGCGAAGGGGGAAAAGGTGAAAAACTGTTTTTT. Translated, it gives CASSREGGKGEKLFF.

The rearrangement links TRBV7-2 to TRBJ1-5; unclear D gene. The germline gives CDR1 SGHTA, CDR2 FQGNSA. V was cut by 1 base and J by 7 bases, with 11 bases left in between. The CDR3 has 14 amino acids. For the CDR3, the DNA is TGTGCCAGCAGCTTAGATGCGGGGAACCAGCCCCAGCATTTT. Translating gives CASSLDAGNQPQHF. The entire variable domain, with the rest obtained from reference TRBV7-2 and TRBJ1-5, is as follows: GAGVSQSPSNKVTEKGKDVELRCDPISGHTALYWYRQSLGQGLEFLIYFQGNSAPDKSGLPSDRFSAERTGGSVSTLTIQRTQQEDSAVYLCASSLDAGNQPQHFGDGTRLSIL.

The rearrangement uses TRBV21-1 and TRBJ1-5; the table's D gene call, TRBD1, was not cross checked with the DNA. TRBV21-1 is marked as a pseudogene. This CDR3 comprises 11 residues. CDR3 amino acids: CAGVGNQPQHF. The DNA of the CDR3 is TGTGCAGGGGTTGGCAATCAGCCCCAGCATTTT.

The rearrangement joins TRBV5-4 to TRBJ1-1; the D gene is possibly TRBD1 (6 bases). The germline V and J ends were trimmed by 6 bases and 6 bases, with 18 bases remaining between them. The CDR3 extends over 14 amino acids. The germline CDR1 and CDR2 sequences are SGHNT and YYREEE (reference sequence). The CDR3 DNA sequence: TGTGCCAGCAACCGGGACACCGGAAAGTCTGAAGCTTTCTTT. It encodes CASNRDTGKSEAFF.

The genes are TRBV6-2 or TRBV6-3 and TRBJ2-3; D possibly corresponds to TRBD2 (6 bases). The CDR3 is 19 residues long. The V gene's germline CDR1 is MNHEY and CDR2 SVGEGT. The V end was cut by 5 bases, the J end by 4 bases, with 28 bases between. The CDR3, as DNA: TGTGCCAGCAGTGCCCCACCCCCTTCTCGGGGGAGTCCCCCAGATACGCAGTATTTT. This translates into CASSAPPPSRGSPPDTQYF.

The V call is TRBV4-2, the J call TRBJ1-4, with D possibly being TRBD1 (6 bases). CDR1 and CDR2 (germline): LGHNA, YNFKEQ. V was clipped by 1 base and J by 4 bases, with 16 bases between them. This CDR3 has 17 residues. The CDR3 region is CASSQGPLQGVNEKLFF. The CDR3 DNA sequence: TGTGCCAGCAGCCAAGGCCCCTTACAGGGAGTTAATGAAAAACTGTTTTTT.

The chain is built from TRBV13 and TRBJ1-5; 8 bases are shared with TRBD1. CDR1 is PRHDT, CDR2 FYEKMQ, per germline (reference sequence). The J segment lost 6 bases and the V segment lost 5 bases, leaving 3 bases of the junction unmatched. CDR3 length equals 13 residues. Here the CDR3 reads CASSRQGIQPQHF. DNA of the CDR3: TGTGCCAGCAGCCGACAGGGGATTCAGCCCCAGCATTTT.

The rearrangement joins TRBV28 to TRBJ1-3; D is uncertain. The CDR3 contains 14 residues. Germline lookup yields CDR1 MDHEN and CDR2 SYDVKM. V lost 7 bases and J lost 2, with 12 bases in between. The CDR3 bases are TGTGCCAGCACTAAAAGCGGAGCTGGAAACACCATATATTTT. Translated, it gives CASTKSGAGNTIYF. Looking up the rest from reference TRBV28 and TRBJ1-3 gives the full variable domain: DVKVTQSSRYLVKRTGEKVFLECVQDMDHENMFWYRQDPGLGLRLIYFSYDVKMKEKGDIPEGYSVSREKKERFSLILESASTNQTSMYLCASTKSGAGNTIYFGEGSWLTVV.

Written as DNA, the CDR3 is TGTGCCTGGAGTGCCACCTTCGGGCGGAGAGGGTTCTCAGATACGCAGTATTTT. As protein: CAWSATFGRRGFSDTQYF. This chain links TRBV30 with TRBJ2-3, with TRBD2 as a possible D gene (5 bases). The germline V gene has CDR1 GTSNPN and CDR2 SVGIG (reference sequence). Trimming shortened V by 1 base and J by 4 bases, and 24 bases separated the two germline ends. The CDR3 is made up of 18 amino acids.

Ten or more counts support this clone. This sequence joins TRBV7-8 and TRBJ2-1, with 9 bases lining up with TRBD2. The ends lost 2 bases at V and 6 bases at J; junction bases unmatched: 8. The CDR3 totals 16 residues. Germline V lookup: CDR1 SGHVS, CDR2 FQNEAQ. CDR3 sequence reads: CASSLIGSGSLNEQFF. For the CDR3, the DNA is TGTGCCAGCAGCTTAATTGGTAGCGGGAGCCTCAATGAGCAGTTCTTC.

A single count supports this clone. The CDR3 DNA sequence: TGTGCCAGCCGCTCGCGGACAGGGCCAGTTGAAAAACTGTTTTTT. It yields the protein CASRSRTGPVEKLFF. The chain combines TRBV27 with TRBJ1-4; 8 bases match TRBD1. This CDR3 is built from 15 residues. Germline CDR1 reads MNHEY; CDR2 reads SMNVEV (reference sequence). Trimming removed 8 bases from V and 7 bases from J; junction bases left unmatched: 12. Combining the CDR3 with reference TRBV27 and TRBJ1-4 gives the whole variable domain EAQVTQNPRYLITVTGKKLTVTCSQNMNHEYMSWYRQDPGLGLRQIYYSMNVEVTDKGDVPEGYKVSRKEKRNFPLILESPSPNQTSLYFCASRSRTGPVEKLFFGSGTQLSVL.